A single sample is the source of the 15 T cell receptor beta chains below, sequenced in a study of CD8+CD57+ T cells in acquired aplastic anemia. The use of genomic DNA as template underpinned the TCR beta VDJ and CDR3 profiling. MiXCR, run by TCRdb on the reads, gives a single entry per CDR3 protein. The sample yields a few hundred thousand distinct CDR3 sequences, about 70% seen once. Sequencing input: sorted CD4+, CD8+, or CD8+CD57+ T cells (not recorded which) from PBMCs. Receptors originate from a human donor in good health, serving as a control.

Worth noting for this clonotype: At one end, the junction sequence differs from germline, possibly due to a read error. The chain has TRBV6-4 and TRBJ2-3; perhaps D is TRBD1 or TRBD2 (5 bases each). This CDR3 contains 15 residues. In germline, CDR1 is MRHNA, CDR2 SNTAGT. The CDR3 spells CASSVPGTGTDTRYF. CDR3 nucleotide sequence: TGTGCCAGCAGTGTTCCCGGGACGGGCACAGATACGCGGTATTTT.

On this clonotype: One end of the junction is discordant with germline, which a read error may explain. The V call is TRBV9, the J call TRBJ1-1; unclear D gene. CDR3 length equals 12 residues. Germline CDR1 SGDLS, CDR2 YYNGEE. CDR3 sequence reads: CASSVAGPEAFF. Written as DNA, the CDR3 is TGTGCCAGCAGCGTGGCAGGACCTGAAGCGTTCTTT.

This rearrangement joins TRBV5-1 to TRBJ2-5, with D perhaps matching TRBD2 (5 bases). Germline V CDR1 and CDR2: SGHRS, YFSETQ. The CDR3 contains 14 residues. Trimming pared 0 bases from V and 6 bases from J, leaving 12 bases between. CDR3: CASSLEGAGQTQYF. DNA of the CDR3: TGCGCCAGCAGCTTGGAGGGAGCCGGGCAGACCCAGTACTTC.

The chain joins TRBV20-1 to TRBJ2-1; 9 positions agree with TRBD2. With V trimmed by 7 bases and J by 8 bases, 21 bases remained unmatched. Germline values: CDR1 DFQATT, CDR2 SNEGSKA (reference sequence). This CDR3 is built from 17 residues. In DNA, the CDR3 is TGCAGTGATATGAACCCGGCGGGGGGGCCTCCCCTCGATGAGCAGTTCTTC. This codes for CSDMNPAGGPPLDEQFF.

For this clonotype: A read error may produce the germline difference seen at one junction end. The chain employs TRBV2 and TRBJ2-2, with a weak D call TRBD1 (5 bases). Germline CDR1 reads SNHLY; CDR2 reads FYNNEI. The CDR3 extends over 15 amino acids. The CDR3 nucleotides are TGTGCCAGCAGCCGGCACGGTGCTGACGCTGGGGCCCTGCATTTT. Protein sequence: CASSRHGADAGALHF.

The V call is TRBV12-3 or TRBV12-4, the J call TRBJ1-2; possible D gene TRBD1, 6 bases. V lost 1 base and J lost 5, with 14 bases in between. This CDR3 spans 15 amino acids. The CDR3: CASSLGGQLLYGYTF. CDR3 DNA sequence: TGTGCCAGCAGTTTAGGAGGACAGCTTCTTTATGGCTACACCTTC.

This clonotype appeared many times. The V gene is TRBV2, the J gene TRBJ1-4; D remains ambiguous. Per the germline V gene, CDR1 is SNHLY and CDR2 is FYNNEI. V gave up 3 bases and J gave up 4 bases, with 6 bases separating them. The CDR3 spans 13 residues. The CDR3 DNA reads TGTGCCAGCAGTGAGGCAGATAATGAAAAACTGTTTTTT. Protein sequence: CASSEADNEKLFF.

Points on this clonotype: Since the CDR3 does not end with the conserved phenylalanine or tryptophan, this likely comes from a read error. Because the CDR3's place on the DNA is in doubt, the DNA is left out and the CDR3 is given as listed by TCRdb. The V gene is TRBV2, the J gene TRBJ1-3; the table's D call, TRBD1, has no DNA check behind it. With termini counted, the CDR3 has 14 amino acids. Per the germline V gene, CDR1 is SNHLY and CDR2 is FYNNEI. The CDR3 here is CASSVEGKIHSIDV.

This sequence joins TRBV7-2 and TRBJ2-7; weak D call: TRBD2 (5 bases). V lost 0 bases, J lost 9 bases, and 21 bases lay in between. There are 16 residues in the CDR3. Per the germline V gene, CDR1 is SGHTA and CDR2 is FQGNSA. The CDR3 loop reads CASSLAFGGSEHVQYF. The CDR3 DNA is TGTGCCAGCAGCTTAGCGTTCGGCGGGTCGGAGCACGTGCAGTACTTC.

Regarding this clonotype: The conserved final phenylalanine or tryptophan is absent from the CDR3, which likely points to a read error. It is unclear where the CDR3 begins or ends on the DNA, so no DNA is shown, and the CDR3 is as TCRdb lists it. This chain uses TRBV7-3 with TRBJ2-1; the D call TRBD1 from the table was never checked on the DNA. The germline V gene encodes CDR1 SGHTA and CDR2 FQGTGA. The length of the CDR3 is 13 amino acids, counting both ends. This CDR3 is CASSLDTGGALFS.

V usage is TRBV7-8 and J usage is TRBJ2-3; TRBD1 or TRBD2 may be the D gene (5 bases each). The CDR3 has 16 residues. V gave up 5 bases and J gave up 12 bases, with 27 bases separating them. Germline V lookup: CDR1 SGHVS, CDR2 FQNEAQ. The CDR3, as DNA: TGTGCCAGCAGCCCAGGGCGGAGGAATGAAAAACTGTTTCAGTATTTT. Its translation is CASSPGRRNEKLFQYF.

About this clonotype itself: Compared with germline, one end of the junction differs, possibly owing to a read error. The CDR3 loop reads CSAPAIGLDDF. As DNA, the CDR3 is TGCAGTGCTCCCGCCATCGGCCTAGATGACTTC. The V gene is TRBV20-1, the J gene TRBJ2-7; no clear D. Germline CDR1 DFQATT, CDR2 SNEGSKA (reference sequence). The CDR3 has 11 amino acids.

This chain connects TRBV11-3 to TRBJ1-2; D possibly corresponds to TRBD1 (6 bases). CDR3 length: 22 residues. V dropped 1 base and J dropped 8 bases, with 38 bases sitting between them. Germline CDR1 reads SGHNT; CDR2 reads YENEEA. The CDR3 here is CASSLVKMAGAIGWIERMGYTF. The DNA of the CDR3 is TGTGCCAGCAGCTTAGTGAAGATGGCAGGGGCGATTGGCTGGATAGAGAGGATGGGCTACACCTTC.

This clonotype was detected once. The genes are TRBV7-2 and TRBJ2-1, with D perhaps matching TRBD1 (5 bases). Judging by the DNA end, TRBJ2-5 fits better; the J call may be wrong. The CDR3 loop spans 12 amino acids. Per the germline V gene, CDR1 is SGHTA and CDR2 is FQGNSA. The CDR3 loop reads CASRINRETQYF. The CDR3 coding sequence is TGTGCCAGCAGAATAAACAGGGAGACCCAGTACTTC.

The chain employs TRBV9 and TRBJ2-7; D uncertain. CDR1 and CDR2 from the germline V gene are SGDLS and YYNGEE. The CDR3 consists of 16 residues. Trimming cost V 6 bases and J 7 bases, with 26 bases left between them. The DNA for the CDR3 is TGTGCCAGCAACCCCCGACCGGGCCACCTTCCCGGGGAGCAGTACTTC. Its translation is CASNPRPGHLPGEQYF.